These T cell receptor beta chains were read from a single sample in a study of T and B cells in COVID-19 patients. TCRdb re-called the multiplex PCR reads with MiXCR, one entry per CDR3 protein. Among roughly 2,500 distinct CDR3 sequences listed, about 29% were seen once. The sequenced material came from blood. These receptors originate from a human donor with active COVID-19. CDR3s leave out the opening cysteine and the closing phenylalanine or tryptophan.

J gene,V gene,CDR3 protein
TRBJ2-1,TRBV6-5,ASSRPSSSPTVGF
TRBJ2-3,TRBV15,ATSRDRGRSNTDTQY
TRBJ1-5,TRBV29-1,SVKNGQGNQPQH
TRBJ2-2,TRBV7-3,ASSQAGTRNTGELF
TRBJ1-2,TRBV4-2,ASSPTGGRDGYT
TRBJ1-2,TRBV7-9,ASSLANNYGYT
TRBJ2-1,TRBV6-5,AESNRGDEQF
TRBJ2-7,TRBV6-5,ASSLAGDSSYEQY
TRBJ2-5,TRBV5-5,ASSLMTGGRTQETQY
TRBJ2-5,TRBV18,ASSPQVAGLGNQETQY
TRBJ2-1,TRBV12-3/TRBV12-4,ASSLTNRGNEQF
TRBJ2-7,TRBV28,ASSLLGGPLYEQY
TRBJ2-1,TRBV19,ASSSGSSSYNEQF
TRBJ1-1,TRBV10-3,ATGGWGQGDTEAF
TRBJ1-3,TRBV30,AWGQGFSGNTIY
TRBJ1-2,TRBV7-2,ASSSSGGSNYGYT
TRBJ1-4,TRBV5-4,ASSTGRSGSTNEKLF
TRBJ2-5,TRBV11-1,ASSSGLGETQY
TRBJ2-4,TRBV7-2,ASSSFGSGTGAKNIQY
TRBJ2-1,TRBV20-1,SARRSGEYNEQF
TRBJ2-2,TRBV19,ASSKRRENTGELF
TRBJ1-1,TRBV11-1,ASSSGTENEAF
TRBJ2-2,TRBV6-5,ASSLTGGAGTGELF
TRBJ1-6,TRBV12-3/TRBV12-4,ASSRTENSPLH
TRBJ2-7,TRBV18,ASSPRTESYEQY
TRBJ1-1,TRBV27,ASSSTSGRSAF
TRBJ2-7,TRBV13,ASSPTSGRYEQY
TRBJ2-1,TRBV6-1,ASRGGRSSYNEQF
TRBJ1-2,TRBV18,ASSPPGYGYT
TRBJ1-4,TRBV18,ASSSSGEEKLF
TRBJ2-1,TRBV7-6,ASSLAGWNEQF
TRBJ2-7,TRBV6-5,ATRSDRGRENEQY
TRBJ2-3,TRBV5-1,ASSLGGTTDTQY
TRBJ1-5,TRBV24-1,ATSDHGTGQPQH
TRBJ2-7,TRBV5-5,ASGRDNFYEQY
TRBJ2-3,TRBV20-1,SARRGSTDTQY
TRBJ2-1,TRBV12-3/TRBV12-4,ASIPGLAREQF
TRBJ2-1,TRBV12-3/TRBV12-4,ASLVAGAVEQF
TRBJ2-7,TRBV20-1,SARREGLRSEQY
TRBJ1-1,TRBV6-5,ASSYQDRGTSNTEAF
TRBJ1-4,TRBV19,ASGDRGYEKLF
TRBJ2-7,TRBV6-5,ASSPDGAGEYEQY
TRBJ2-6,TRBV6-6,ASRRRLSSGANVLT
TRBJ2-1,TRBV6-6,ASGFRQGGDEQF
TRBJ1-1,TRBV30,AWSVLGTVNTEAF
TRBJ2-2,TRBV7-9,ASSLLFLAGGWKANTGELF
TRBJ1-6,TRBV4-1,ASSQAGTENSPLH
TRBJ2-1,TRBV20-1,SARGPRTSGRVPYNEQF